This record looks at one T cell receptor (beta chain) sequence and its context. As yet, its antigen is unknown. The sample originates from a study of T cells after posttransplantation cyclophosphamide. Regarding the study as a whole: Later post-transplant blood repertoires were often dominated by donor CD8+ memory clones. TRB overlap between skin or GI tissue T cells and blood was limited. After PTCy, TRB diversity resembled that of CNI/methotrexate controls.

Only in-frame clones appear in the TCRdb table, and some are missing; sequencing was by immunoSEQ multiplex PCR. In the table there are roughly 16,000 clones, 87% of which are singletons. Germline CDR1 and CDR2: MNHEY and SVGAGI. With 5 bases removed from V and 8 bases from J, the gap between germline ends came to 18 bases. The CDR3 loop spans 14 amino acids. Methotrexate plus calcineurin inhibitor accompanied controls' myeloablative marrow transplants; sampling was 1 year later. Material: PBMCs, obtained after an allogeneic stem cell transplant with a calcineurin inhibitor and methotrexate. The rearrangement uses TRBV6-5 and TRBJ1-2; D is unclear. This TCR was sampled from a male patient aged 45-60 years who received an allogeneic stem cell transplant from an unrelated donor, was CMV-positive, and had chronic GVHD only. Certain T cells may be donor cells from the graft. CDR3: CASSPARDVGGYTF. CDR3 in DNA: TGTGCCAGCAGTCCTGCTCGGGATGTTGGAGGCTACACCTTC.